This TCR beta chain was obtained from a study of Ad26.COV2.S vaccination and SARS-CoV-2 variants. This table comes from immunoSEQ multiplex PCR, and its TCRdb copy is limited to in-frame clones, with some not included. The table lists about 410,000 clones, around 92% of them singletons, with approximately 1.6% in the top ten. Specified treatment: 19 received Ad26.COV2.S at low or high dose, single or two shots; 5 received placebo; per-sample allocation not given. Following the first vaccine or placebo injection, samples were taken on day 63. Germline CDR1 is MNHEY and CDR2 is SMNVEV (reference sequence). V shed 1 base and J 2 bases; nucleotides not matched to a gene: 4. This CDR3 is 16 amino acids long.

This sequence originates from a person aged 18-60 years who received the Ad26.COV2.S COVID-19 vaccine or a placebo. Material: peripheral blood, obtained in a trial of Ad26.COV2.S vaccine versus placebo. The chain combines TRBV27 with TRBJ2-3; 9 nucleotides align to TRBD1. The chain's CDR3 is CASSLLGQGVTDTQYF. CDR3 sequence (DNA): TGTGCCAGCAGTTTATTGGGACAGGGAGTCACAGATACGCAGTATTTT.